Sequencing of this T cell receptor beta chain was carried out in a study of shared clonotypes between healthy human individuals (dated by TCRdb to 2020 to 2021). Turning to the overall study: Three men and a couple of women, aged 18 to 49 years, made up the cohort. Leukapheresis yielded between about 0.85 and 10 billion PBMCs per donor. Libraries were prepared and TCR repertoires were sequenced by different laboratories using diverse techniques, in order to increase sequencing depth and limit assay-specific biases. The study deeply sequenced blood TCR repertoires of about 5 healthy adults to estimate repertoire size and the extent of clonotype sharing between individuals. For each donor, CD4 naive and CD4 memory were each run on three plates, CD8 naive on two plates, and CD8 memory on one plate. The research as a whole found: Pairwise subsampling led to the expectation that sequencing depth would affect the degree of clonotype sharing among donors. Approximately 5% of naive CD4, 3% to 3.5% of naive CD8, 2% to 2.5% of memory CD4, and about 0.4% of memory CD8 clonotypes were shared across several donors. Incomplete sequencing was indicated by rarefaction of sorted-subset datasets, despite the large sequencing depth. Sampling was restricted to blood, and TCR repertoires in tissue are likely to differ from TCR repertoires in blood. Because the study included a small number of donors, the genetic and exposure-history diversity represented was limited. Larger estimated clonotype richness was generally found for naive subsets than for memory subsets. Higher generation probabilities were observed for clonotypes shared by all four sorted-subset donors than for non-shared clonotypes.

The CDR3 has 14 amino acids, counting the end cysteine and phenylalanine. This entry keeps only the CDR3 DNA: 42 bases, framed from base 1. At the junction V is shortened by 3 bases and J by 7 bases; bases outside the gene matches: 7. From a lookup of the germline V gene, CDR1 and CDR2 are SGHRS and YFSETQ. TCR CDR3 regions were amplified from genomic DNA by multiplex PCR using the deep immunoSEQ assay. Genomic DNA extracted from each cell subset was distributed evenly over all wells of several immunoSEQ 96-well plates, and each plate served as one replicate. Each replicate PCR for sorted subsets received approximately 200 ng genomic DNA, equal to roughly 30,000 T cell genomes. Purified libraries were measured with a Qubit 3.0 fluorometer, size-checked on a Bioanalyzer 2100, and measured again with the KAPA Library Quantification kit. Every immunoSEQ 96-well plate was sequenced on a separate single-read 150-cycle Illumina NextSeq 550 flow cell. Under the source paper's analysis protocol: Because the immunoSEQ output held only junctional sequences and lacked quality scores, the filtering could not match the filtering applied to full-length reads. Sequences were annotated with PyIR, a Python wrapper for IgBLAST v1.9, using IMGT germline references to assign V/J genes and CDR3. Reads with weak V/J assignments (E-value above 1e-6), missing CDR3, stop codons, out-of-frame junctions, or ambiguous translated residues were removed. V3J clonotypes were defined by identical inferred V gene, J gene, and CDR3 amino acid sequence. To compute the percentage overlap between repertoires, the number of shared unique clonotypes was divided by the size of the smaller repertoire. RTK rarefaction, the Chao1 estimator, and Recon v2.1 estimates of unobserved clonotypes were used to assess repertoire richness. Generation probabilities were computed with OLGA for all TCRbeta clonotypes obtained by the gDNA method from a handful of donors. TCRdb mirrors the immuneACCESS table, restricted to in-frame sequences. Some clones are absent from its copies; in checked studies, under half trace to an unresolved V gene, and the reason for the others is unknown. From that table come the V and J calls and clone size; the DNA was used to work out D and trimming. Within this sample are more than 400,000 clones, with almost 97% of them counted one time only. The top ten clonotypes cover less than 0.06% of the sample.

Donors were healthy HIV-negative adults with no recently reported acute infections or vaccinations. Every donor was a Caucasian adult residing in Nashville, Tennessee, USA. CD4+ T cells were enriched by magnetic negative selection, after which naive cells were positively selected on CD45RA and the negative fraction was taken as the memory subset. Blood was obtained by leukapheresis, after which PBMCs were separated by Ficoll-Histopaque density gradient centrifugation and cryopreserved in liquid nitrogen vapor phase. Analytical flow cytometry was used to check the purity and quantity of each magnetically sorted T cell population. Each sorted fraction had its genomic DNA isolated and then quantified by UV absorbance on a Nanodrop 2000c. Regarding this clone: The antigen it recognizes is unknown. Nothing much larger sits one base from this clone, and base qualities are not available.

Here the chain combines TRBV5-1 and TRBJ1-2, with TRBD1 identical over 9 junction bases. The clonotype was recovered from a woman in her twenties or thirties in good health. Sequenced: naive CD4+ T cells sorted from blood. The intended sense of this specimen's cell subset or site label: CD45RA+ positively selected. The nucleotides are TGCGCCAGCAGCTCGGGACAGGGATCCGGTGGCTACACCTTC. Its coded protein is CASSSGQGSGGYTF.